Below, 7 T cell receptor beta chains from the same sample are listed, as sequenced in a study of blood T cell repertoires in COVID-19. Clones were read by immunoSEQ multiplex PCR, and TCRdb kept only the in-frame ones, dropping some. Of more than 85,000 clones in the sample, approximately 86% were seen once. Sequenced material: peripheral blood. The receptor source for this set is a man in his forties or fifties with active or convalescent COVID-19.

This clone was counted a single time. The genes are TRBV7-2 and TRBJ1-1; TRBD1 matches at 7 bases. Losses at the gene ends were 0 bases for V and 11 bases for J; bases not matched to a gene: 9. Germline V lookup: CDR1 SGHTA, CDR2 FQGNSA. CDR3 length equals 14 residues. The CDR3 DNA is TGTGCCAGCAGCTTAGCAGGGACAGCCTCGACCGCTTTCTTT. Translated: CASSLAGTASTAFF.

V gene TRBV19 combines with J gene TRBJ1-4; D is unresolved. CDR3 length: 15 residues. V lost 1 base, J lost 2 bases, and 8 bases lay in between. Germline V CDR1 and CDR2: LNHDA, SQIVND (reference sequence). This CDR3 is CASSIGGVTNEKLFF. The CDR3 bases are TGTGCCAGTAGTATAGGTGGAGTGACTAATGAAAAACTGTTTTTT. The entire variable domain, with the rest obtained from reference TRBV19 and TRBJ1-4, is as follows: DGGITQSPKYLFRKEGQNVTLSCEQNLNHDAMYWYRQDPGQGLRLIYYSQIVNDFQKGDIAEGYSVSREKKESFPLTVTSAQKNPTAFYLCASSIGGVTNEKLFFGSGTQLSVL.

CDR3 bases: TGCGCCAGCAGCCGGGGTCTAACCGGGGAGCTGTTTTTT. This codes for CASSRGLTGELFF. V is TRBV5-1 and J is TRBJ2-2; D is possibly TRBD2 (5 bases). This CDR3 is 13 amino acids long. V lost 4 bases, J lost 5 bases, and 9 bases lay in between. Germline V gene lookup returns CDR1 SGHRS and CDR2 YFSETQ.

J is TRBJ1-6 and V is TRBV28; no clear D gene. The ends were cut back, 7 bases at V and 5 bases at J, with 6 bases in the middle. The CDR3 is made up of 12 amino acids. Germline loops: CDR1 MDHEN, CDR2 SYDVKM. The CDR3 protein is CASTSDNSPLHF. DNA of the CDR3: TGTGCCAGCACGTCCGATAATTCACCCCTCCACTTT.

V usage is TRBV15 and J usage is TRBJ2-7, with 7 positions matching TRBD1. CDR1 is LNHNV, CDR2 YYDKDF, per germline (reference sequence). This CDR3 region has 15 residues. After removal of 1 base from V and 2 bases from J, the junction contained 5 bases not matched to a gene. Here the CDR3 reads CATSRGRQGAYEQYF. The CDR3 DNA follows: TGTGCCACCAGCAGAGGCCGACAGGGAGCCTACGAGCAGTACTTC.

The rearrangement links TRBV5-1 to TRBJ2-3, with TRBD1 identical over 7 bases. Germline V gene data show CDR1 as SGHRS and CDR2 as YFSETQ. This CDR3 has 16 amino acids. Germline trimming cut 0 bases from V and 0 bases from J; bases unmatched to any gene: 4. Here the CDR3 DNA reads TGCGCCAGCAGCTTGGCCAGGGGGTTTAGCACAGATACGCAGTATTTT. It yields the protein CASSLARGFSTDTQYF.

The chain combines TRBV7-8 with TRBJ1-2; 7 bases are a match to TRBD1. V lost 1 base and J lost 7; bases outside the gene matches: 12. The CDR3 totals 16 residues. Germline V gene lookup returns CDR1 SGHVS and CDR2 FQNEAQ. Here the CDR3 reads CASSLGGTASMLGYTF. The CDR3 DNA follows: TGTGCCAGCAGCTTAGGTGGGACAGCTTCGATGCTTGGCTACACCTTC.